This T cell receptor beta chain was obtained from a study of regulatory T cells in long-lasting Graves disease. The CDR3 sequence is 18 residues long. Germline-derived CDR1 and CDR2 are MGHRA and YSYEKL. The germline V and J ends were trimmed by 4 bases and 4 bases, with 25 bases remaining between them. Time point here: newly diagnosed GD, antithyroid drugs for less than 3 months. The TCR library was made from RNA that had been extracted from PBMCs in TRIzol. This clonotype occurred a few times. Arm-PCR of CDR3 regions with iRepertoire HTBI primers generated TCR beta libraries. From the multiplex PCR reads, TCRdb called clonotypes with MiXCR, one entry per CDR3 protein. The sample carries roughly 510,000 distinct CDR3 sequences, about 16% recorded once. The sample was also linked to a second study, of T cells in Graves' hyperthyroidism and ophthalmopathy. That source notes: Graves' hyperthyroidism was deemed stable given no ophthalmopathy progression within 18 months.

This TCR was sampled from a man aged 18-30 years with Graves disease. Sequences were derived from peripheral blood mononuclear cells (PBMCs), sampled at new diagnosis, from a patient treated with antithyroid drugs. V is TRBV4-1 and J is TRBJ1-1; TRBD1 might be the D (6 bases). The CDR3 region has the DNA TGCGCCAGCAGCCGCCACCGGGACACTACCTTCGGGGCCACTGAAGCTTTCTTT. As protein: CASSRHRDTTFGATEAFF.